This T cell receptor (beta chain) was recovered during a study of blood T cell repertoires in COVID-19. Study overall: From the United States, Italy and Spain came samples of acute and convalescent COVID-19. T cells, B-cell-depleted T cells, or PBMCs provided the cDNA or gDNA that served as material.

The V gene lost 0 bases and the J gene lost 0 bases, with 20 bases spanning the gap. Germline V CDR1 and CDR2: ENHRY, SYGVKD. The CDR3 covers 20 residues. As processed by the authors: Amplification from reference gene primers served as the basis for estimated nucleated cell counts. Clones were read by immunoSEQ multiplex PCR, and TCRdb kept only the in-frame ones, dropping some. The V and J calls and the clone size are those of that table, but D and trimming were determined from the DNA. The table shows roughly 120,000 clones, with almost 90% occurring only once. The chain is built from TRBV10-3 and TRBJ1-4; D remains unclear. The sample was peripheral blood. The origin of this receptor is a woman between 50 and 59 years old with active or convalescent COVID-19. The CDR3 loop reads CAISESWTRVSTSTNEKLFF. The CDR3 bases are TGTGCCATCAGTGAGTCTTGGACGCGGGTTTCCACTTCAACTAATGAAAAACTGTTTTTT.